These 27 T cell receptor beta chains were sequenced from one sample in a study of identifying expanded T cells in peripheral blood. Profiled with immunoSEQ multiplex PCR; TCRdb holds only in-frame clones, not every one. The data show about 100,000 clones, roughly 89% seen once. Material: blood. These receptors were taken from a person between 18 and 70 years old in good health.

The chain joins TRBV7-8 to TRBJ1-6, with D possibly TRBD1 on 5 matching bases. CDR1 and CDR2 from the germline V gene are SGHVS and FQNEAQ. V dropped 5 bases and J dropped 5 bases, with 13 bases sitting between them. The CDR3 covers 15 residues. In DNA, the CDR3 is TGTGCCAGCAGCCCCGGGGACCGAGATAATTCACCCCTCCACTTT. Translation: CASSPGDRDNSPLHF.

This chain connects TRBV7-6 to TRBJ1-1, with D perhaps matching TRBD1 (5 bases). The CDR3 runs to 15 residues. In germline, CDR1 is SGHVS, CDR2 FNYEAQ. V was shortened by 0 bases and J by 5 bases, with 13 bases between the two germline ends. The CDR3 DNA is TGTGCCAGCAGCTTAGCTCAGGGCGCGGGGACTGAAGCTTTCTTT. This sequence encodes CASSLAQGAGTEAFF.

The V and J genes are TRBV7-2 and TRBJ2-1; TRBD2 is a possible D gene (6 bases). This CDR3 is built from 15 residues. V shed 5 bases and J shed 5 bases, with 16 bases lying between them. Germline V lookup: CDR1 SGHTA, CDR2 FQGNSA. In DNA, the CDR3 is TGTGCCAGCAGCGTAAACCGGGACTCACACAATGAGCAGTTCTTC. Encoded protein: CASSVNRDSHNEQFF.

This chain joins TRBV5-5 and TRBJ2-2, with D possibly TRBD1 on 5 matching bases. Germline CDR1 is SGHKS and CDR2 is YYEKEE (reference sequence). The CDR3 runs to 15 residues. Trimming pared 0 bases from V and 3 bases from J, leaving 9 bases between. In DNA form, the CDR3 reads TGTGCCAGCAGCTTGGCTCAGGGCCACACCGGGGAGCTGTTTTTT. It translates to CASSLAQGHTGELFF.

The chain carries TRBV11-2 and TRBJ1-3, with D unclear. Germline assignment: CDR1 SGHAT and CDR2 FQNNGV. The CDR3 spans 14 residues. The V end lost 0 bases, the J end lost 4 bases, and 7 bases lay between the germline ends. CDR3 amino acids: CASSLDLVGNTIYF. For the CDR3, the DNA is TGTGCCAGCAGCTTAGATCTTGTCGGAAACACCATATATTTT.

The chain uses TRBV2 and TRBJ1-6; no firm D call. CDR1 and CDR2 from the germline V gene are SNHLY and FYNNEI. V lost 7 bases to trimming and J lost 8 bases, with 18 bases between them. This CDR3 spans 15 amino acids. The CDR3 DNA sequence: TGTGCCAGCATCGGAACCGGGGAAGTAGATTCACCCCTCCACTTT. Translated, it gives CASIGTGEVDSPLHF.

This chain joins TRBV10-1 and TRBJ2-7; possible D gene TRBD1, 5 bases. The germline CDR1 and CDR2 sequences are WNHNN and SYGVQD (reference sequence). The ends were cut back, 8 bases at V and 2 bases at J, with 16 bases in the middle. This CDR3 has 14 amino acids. Here the CDR3 DNA reads TGCGCCAGCCAGGATGGCCGGACAACCTACGAGCAGTACTTC. Translated, it gives CASQDGRTTYEQYF.

The chain couples TRBV10-1 to TRBJ2-5; D ambiguous. The CDR3 is 12 amino acids. V was cut by 8 bases and J by 5 bases, with 12 bases left in between. Germline CDR1 WNHNN, CDR2 SYGVQD (reference sequence). The CDR3 bases are TGCGCCAGCGTCCCTGCTGGGGAGACCCAGTACTTC. Amino acid sequence: CASVPAGETQYF.

This clone has just a few counts. This chain links TRBV28 with TRBJ2-3; D not resolved. The V and J ends lost 1 base and 1 base respectively, with 3 bases between them. Germline CDR1 MDHEN, CDR2 SYDVKM. The CDR3 is 13 amino acids. CDR3 in DNA: TGTGCCAGCAGTTTATTACGCACAGATACGCAGTATTTT. Translated: CASSLLRTDTQYF.

This chain links TRBV7-2 with TRBJ1-3; D unresolved. The CDR3 covers 17 residues. The V gene's germline CDR1 is SGHTA and CDR2 FQGNSA. Trimming pared 3 bases from V and 0 bases from J, leaving 15 bases between. CDR3 coding DNA: TGTGCCAGCAGCTTGGGATCGACGGCTTTCTCTGGAAACACCATATATTTT. Its translation: CASSLGSTAFSGNTIYF.

The genes are TRBV4-3 and TRBJ1-1, with D maybe TRBD1 (5 bases). The V end lost 4 bases, the J end lost 3 bases, and 12 bases lay between the germline ends. CDR3 length equals 14 residues. Germline values: CDR1 LGHNA, CDR2 YSLEER. The CDR3 reads CASSPFGGYTEAFF. For the CDR3, the DNA is TGCGCCAGCAGCCCGTTTGGGGGTTACACTGAAGCTTTCTTT.

This clone is a singleton in its sample. The rearrangement uses TRBV2 and TRBJ1-2; D is possibly TRBD1 (6 bases). Germline CDR1 reads SNHLY; CDR2 reads FYNNEI. The ends were cut back, 2 bases at V and 0 bases at J, with 16 bases in the middle. The CDR3 runs to 17 residues. The CDR3 DNA reads TGTGCCAGCAGTGAAAAGGGTTGGACAGCTTCTAACTATGGCTACACCTTC. This translates into CASSEKGWTASNYGYTF.

V and J are TRBV7-9 and TRBJ2-1; D unresolved. Between the trimmed V and J ends, which lost 1 base and 7 bases, there was a span of 8 bases. The CDR3 contains 13 residues. Germline V lookup: CDR1 SEHNR, CDR2 FQNEAQ (reference sequence). In nucleotides, the CDR3 is TGTGCCAGCAGCTTAGACACAGTGAATGAGCAGTTCTTC. Protein product: CASSLDTVNEQFF.

The chain links TRBV5-6 to TRBJ1-6; no firm D call. Trimming removed 0 bases from V and 9 bases from J, with 13 bases in between. CDR3 length: 15 residues. The germline gives CDR1 SGHDT, CDR2 YYEEEE. The CDR3 loop is CASSLGAGPGSPLHF. The CDR3 DNA reads TGTGCCAGCAGCTTGGGGGCGGGCCCGGGTTCACCCCTCCACTTT.

This chain uses TRBV19 with TRBJ2-4; D not resolved. Trimming removed 5 bases at V and 0 bases at J, with 11 bases between. The germline V gene encodes CDR1 LNHDA and CDR2 SQIVND (reference sequence). This CDR3 is built from 15 residues. The CDR3 region is CASSDGPLAKNIQYF. In DNA form, the CDR3 reads TGTGCCAGTAGTGATGGGCCCCTAGCCAAAAACATTCAGTACTTC.

V is TRBV18 and J is TRBJ1-1; the match to TRBD1 covers 8 bases. The CDR3 consists of 13 residues. Germline CDR1 KGHSH, CDR2 LQKENI. After removal of 4 bases from V and 5 bases from J, the junction contained 3 bases not matched to a gene. CDR3 protein: CASSRDRLTEAFF. The CDR3 region has the DNA TGTGCCAGCTCACGGGACAGGTTAACTGAAGCTTTCTTT. The complete variable domain, with remaining parts taken from reference TRBV18 and TRBJ1-1, reads NAGVMQNPRHLVRRRGQEARLRCSPMKGHSHVYWYRQLPEEGLKFMVYLQKENIIDESGMPKERFSAEFPKEGPSILRIQQVVRGDSAAYFCASSRDRLTEAFFGQGTRLTVV.

This chain links TRBV5-1 with TRBJ2-7; D is uncertain. The length of the CDR3 is 19 residues. V was clipped by 4 bases and J by 0 bases, with 26 bases between them. Germline-derived CDR1 and CDR2 are SGHRS and YFSETQ. CDR3 loop: CASSPSSGPRITYSYEQYF. CDR3 nucleotide sequence: TGCGCCAGCAGCCCCTCGTCGGGCCCACGAATAACCTACTCCTACGAGCAGTACTTC.

As DNA, the CDR3 is TGTGCCAGCAGTGAAGCGACAGGGGGAGATGGAAACACCATATATTTT. Protein product: CASSEATGGDGNTIYF. V and J are TRBV6-1 and TRBJ1-3; 9 bases are a match to TRBD1. In germline, CDR1 is MNHNS, CDR2 SASEGT. J lost 3 bases, V lost 0 bases, and 3 bases had no gene match. This CDR3 is built from 16 residues.

The chain uses TRBV6-5 and TRBJ1-2; D is undetermined. Deletions cut 6 bases from V and 7 bases from J, with 9 bases between. CDR1 is MNHEY and CDR2 is SVGAGI in the germline V gene. The CDR3 consists of 11 residues. DNA for the CDR3: TGTGCCAGCAGCTTCGCAGGTGGCTACACCTTC. Translation: CASSFAGGYTF.

This clone was detected only a few times. The chain recombines TRBV19 with TRBJ2-2; a weak D match, TRBD1 (5 bases). CDR1 and CDR2 from the germline V gene are LNHDA and SQIVND (reference sequence). V lost 5 bases and J 7 bases, leaving 14 bases between the germline ends. The CDR3 loop spans 14 amino acids. The CDR3 here is CASSGRRVNGELFF. In DNA form, the CDR3 reads TGTGCCAGTAGTGGTCGCAGGGTAAACGGGGAGCTGTTTTTT.

V gene TRBV7-8 combines with J gene TRBJ2-7; TRBD1 matches at 11 bases. Looked up from germline, CDR1 is SGHVS and CDR2 is FQNEAQ. Trimming removed 6 bases from V and 3 bases from J; junction bases left unmatched: 4. The CDR3 spans 14 residues. CDR3 loop: CASRRDRGIYEQYF. The CDR3 bases are TGTGCCAGCAGACGGGACAGGGGGATCTACGAGCAGTACTTC. Full variable domain (remainder filled in from reference TRBV7-8 and TRBJ2-7): GAGVSQSPRYKVAKRGQDVALRCDPISGHVSLFWYQQALGQGPEFLTYFQNEAQLDKSGLPSDRFFAERPEGSVSTLKIQRTQQEDSAVYLCASRRDRGIYEQYFGPGTRLTVT.

The chain employs TRBV19 and TRBJ2-3; either TRBD1 or TRBD2 may fit D (5 bases each). The germline V gene has CDR1 LNHDA and CDR2 SQIVND (reference sequence). The V end lost 5 bases, the J end lost 0 bases, and 18 bases lay between the germline ends. There are 17 residues in the CDR3. The CDR3 DNA reads as TGTGCCAGTAGTTCGGGACCGATACTTATTAGCACAGATACGCAGTATTTT. It codes for CASSSGPILISTDTQYF.

The CDR3 loop reads CASSTDIGSYRAGYTF. CDR3 DNA: TGTGCCAGCAGCACAGATATTGGGTCGTACAGGGCCGGCTACACCTTC. The chain employs TRBV9 and TRBJ1-2; tentatively, D is TRBD1 (6 bases). Trimming took 4 bases from V and 8 from J, leaving 24 bases between them. The CDR3 runs to 16 residues. Germline lookup yields CDR1 SGDLS and CDR2 YYNGEE.

The V call is TRBV5-8, the J call TRBJ2-3, with D uncertain. Germline CDR1 and CDR2: SGHTS and YDEGEE. V lost 0 bases to trimming and J lost 1 base, with 15 bases between them. This CDR3 has 17 residues. As DNA, the CDR3 is TGTGCCAGCAGCTTGGGGCGGACCGGATGGCGCACAGATACGCAGTATTTT. It specifies CASSLGRTGWRTDTQYF.

The chain employs TRBV11-2 and TRBJ1-1; TRBD1 is a possible D gene (6 bases). The length of the CDR3 is 17 residues. Trimming pared 4 bases from V and 1 base from J, leaving 19 bases between. Germline loops: CDR1 SGHAT, CDR2 FQNNGV. DNA of the CDR3: TGTGCCAGCAGCTACCGAACGGACAGAAAGAAGAACACTGAAGCTTTCTTT. Amino acid sequence: CASSYRTDRKKNTEAFF.

DNA for the CDR3: TGTGCCAGCAGTACGATAGGACAGACTAGCACAGATACGCAGTATTTT. It is translated as CASSTIGQTSTDTQYF. The chain uses TRBV28 and TRBJ2-3; perhaps TRBD1 as D (6 bases). CDR3 length: 16 residues. CDR1 and CDR2 from the germline V gene are MDHEN and SYDVKM. Trimming removed 5 bases from V and 0 bases from J, with 15 bases in between.

The chain has TRBV28 and TRBJ1-5; weak D call: TRBD1 (6 bases). The CDR3 is made up of 14 amino acids. The V gene's germline CDR1 is MDHEN and CDR2 SYDVKM. V shed 2 bases and J shed 7 bases, with 12 bases lying between them. CDR3 nucleotides: TGTGCCAGCAGTTTAGAGGGGGTCGGACAGCCCCAGCATTTT. Its translation: CASSLEGVGQPQHF.